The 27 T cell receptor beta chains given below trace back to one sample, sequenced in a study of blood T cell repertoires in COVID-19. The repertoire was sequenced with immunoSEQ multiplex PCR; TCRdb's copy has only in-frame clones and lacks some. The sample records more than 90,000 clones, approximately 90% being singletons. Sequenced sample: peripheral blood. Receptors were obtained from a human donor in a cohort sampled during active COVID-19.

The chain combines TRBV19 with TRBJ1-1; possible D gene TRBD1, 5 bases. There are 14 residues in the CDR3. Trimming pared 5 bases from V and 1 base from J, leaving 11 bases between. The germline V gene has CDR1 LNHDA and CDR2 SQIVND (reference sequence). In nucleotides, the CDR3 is TGTGCCAGTAGTCCGGAGGGGACGAACACTGAAGCTTTCTTT. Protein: CASSPEGTNTEAFF.

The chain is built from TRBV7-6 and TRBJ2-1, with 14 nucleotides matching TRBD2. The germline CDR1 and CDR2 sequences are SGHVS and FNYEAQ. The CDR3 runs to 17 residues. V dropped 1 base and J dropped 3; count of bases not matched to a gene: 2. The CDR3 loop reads CASSLVGLAGDYNEQFF. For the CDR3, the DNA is TGTGCCAGCAGCTTAGTGGGACTAGCGGGGGACTACAATGAGCAGTTCTTC. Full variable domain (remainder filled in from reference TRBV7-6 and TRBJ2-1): GAGVSQSPRYKVTKRGQDVALRCDPISGHVSLYWYRQALGQGPEFLTYFNYEAQQDKSGLPNDRFSAERPEGSISTLTIQRTEQRDSAMYRCASSLVGLAGDYNEQFFGPGTRLTVL.

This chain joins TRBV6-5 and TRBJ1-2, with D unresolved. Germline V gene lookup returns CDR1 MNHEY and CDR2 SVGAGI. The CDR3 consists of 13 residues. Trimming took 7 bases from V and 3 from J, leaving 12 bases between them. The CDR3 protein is CASMEAGYYGYTF. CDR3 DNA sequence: TGTGCCAGCATGGAGGCGGGTTACTATGGCTACACCTTC.

CDR3 sequence: CASGRDSVTGYTF. The CDR3 DNA sequence: TGTGCCAGCGGCCGGGACAGCGTTACAGGCTACACCTTC. The J gene is TRBJ1-2, the V gene TRBV9; 7 bases map to TRBD1. Germline V gene lookup returns CDR1 SGDLS and CDR2 YYNGEE. CDR3 length equals 13 residues. The V and J ends lost 7 bases and 8 bases, in that order; junction bases with no gene match: 11.

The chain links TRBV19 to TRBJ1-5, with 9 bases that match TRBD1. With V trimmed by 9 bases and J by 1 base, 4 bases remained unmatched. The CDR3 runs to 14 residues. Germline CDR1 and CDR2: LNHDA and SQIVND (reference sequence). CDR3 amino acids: CASRQGVSNQPQHF. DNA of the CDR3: TGTGCCAGCCGACAGGGGGTGAGCAATCAGCCCCAGCATTTT.

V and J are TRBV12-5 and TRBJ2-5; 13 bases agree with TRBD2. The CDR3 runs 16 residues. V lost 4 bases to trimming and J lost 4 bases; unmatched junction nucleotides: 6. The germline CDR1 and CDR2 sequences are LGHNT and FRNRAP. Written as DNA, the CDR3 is TGTGCTAGTGGTTCACGAGGACTAGCGGGGGTAGAGACCCAGTACTTC. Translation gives CASGSRGLAGVETQYF.

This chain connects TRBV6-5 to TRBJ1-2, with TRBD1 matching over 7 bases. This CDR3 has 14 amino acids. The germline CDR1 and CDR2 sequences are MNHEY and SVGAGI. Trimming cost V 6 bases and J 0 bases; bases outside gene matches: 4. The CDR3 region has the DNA TGTGCCAGCAGCAGGGACAGTTCTAACTATGGCTACACCTTC. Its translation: CASSRDSSNYGYTF.

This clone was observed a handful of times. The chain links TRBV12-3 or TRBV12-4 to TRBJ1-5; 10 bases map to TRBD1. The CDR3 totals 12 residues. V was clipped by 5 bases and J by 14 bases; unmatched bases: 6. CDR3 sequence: CASSLPTGGKHF. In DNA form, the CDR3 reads TGTGCCAGCAGTCTTCCGACAGGGGGCAAGCATTTT.

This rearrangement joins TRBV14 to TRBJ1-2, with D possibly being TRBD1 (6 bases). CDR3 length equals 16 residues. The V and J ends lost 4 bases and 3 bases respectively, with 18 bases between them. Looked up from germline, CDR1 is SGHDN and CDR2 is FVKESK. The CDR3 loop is CASSPDADRTYYGYTF. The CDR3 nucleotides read TGTGCCAGCAGCCCGGACGCCGACAGGACGTACTATGGCTACACCTTC.

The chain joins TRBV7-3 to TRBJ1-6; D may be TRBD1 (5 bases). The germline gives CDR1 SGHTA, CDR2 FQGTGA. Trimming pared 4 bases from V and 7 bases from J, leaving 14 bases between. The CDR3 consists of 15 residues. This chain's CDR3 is CASSSGHLNNSPLHF. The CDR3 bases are TGTGCCAGCAGCTCCGGACACCTTAACAATTCACCCCTCCACTTT.

The CDR3 nucleotides are TGTGCTAGTGGTTTGATGACTAGCAGCACAGATACGCAGTATTTT. Its protein product is CASGLMTSSTDTQYF. This chain joins TRBV12-5 and TRBJ2-3; 7 bases align to TRBD2. The trim removed 2 bases at V and 0 bases at J, leaving 2 bases unmatched. The CDR3 consists of 15 residues. The germline V gene encodes CDR1 LGHNT and CDR2 FRNRAP.

CDR3 in amino acids: CASRDRGLNTEAFF. CDR3 DNA sequence: TGTGCCAGCAGGGACAGGGGCTTGAACACTGAAGCTTTCTTT. The chain recombines TRBV2 with TRBJ1-1; TRBD1 matches at 9 bases. Germline V CDR1 and CDR2: SNHLY, FYNNEI. Unmatched junction bases numbered 2, after V lost 6 bases and J lost 0 bases. The CDR3 spans 14 residues.

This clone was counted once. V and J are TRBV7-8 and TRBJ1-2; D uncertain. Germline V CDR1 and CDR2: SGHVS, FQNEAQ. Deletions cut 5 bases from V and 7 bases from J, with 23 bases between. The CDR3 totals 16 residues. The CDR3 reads CASSPWGIPEGGGYTF. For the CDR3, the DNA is TGTGCCAGCAGCCCATGGGGAATCCCGGAGGGCGGTGGCTACACCTTC.

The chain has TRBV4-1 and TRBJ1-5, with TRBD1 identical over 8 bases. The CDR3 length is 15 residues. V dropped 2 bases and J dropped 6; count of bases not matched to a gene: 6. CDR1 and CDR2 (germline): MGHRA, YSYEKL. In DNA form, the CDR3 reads TGCGCCAGCAGCCAACCGGACAGGGAGGGTCAGCCCCAGCATTTT. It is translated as CASSQPDREGQPQHF.

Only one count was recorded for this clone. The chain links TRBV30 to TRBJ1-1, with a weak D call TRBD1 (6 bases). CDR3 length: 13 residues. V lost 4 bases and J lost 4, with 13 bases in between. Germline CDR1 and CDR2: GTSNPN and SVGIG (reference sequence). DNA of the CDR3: TGTGCCTGGACAACAGGGCTGGGCACTGAAGCTTTCTTT. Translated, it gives CAWTTGLGTEAFF.

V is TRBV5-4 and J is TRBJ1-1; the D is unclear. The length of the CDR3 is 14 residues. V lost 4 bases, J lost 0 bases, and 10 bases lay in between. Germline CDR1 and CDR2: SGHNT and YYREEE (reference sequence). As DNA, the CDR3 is TGTGCCAGCAGCCGGGAGGGAGTGAACACTGAAGCTTTCTTT. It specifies CASSREGVNTEAFF.

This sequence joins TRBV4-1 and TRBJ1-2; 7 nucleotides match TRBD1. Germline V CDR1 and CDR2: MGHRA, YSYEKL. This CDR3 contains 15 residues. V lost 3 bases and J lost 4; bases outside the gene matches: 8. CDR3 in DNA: TGCGCCAGCAGCCATCCCAGGGGGGCCGTCTATGGCTACACCTTC. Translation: CASSHPRGAVYGYTF.

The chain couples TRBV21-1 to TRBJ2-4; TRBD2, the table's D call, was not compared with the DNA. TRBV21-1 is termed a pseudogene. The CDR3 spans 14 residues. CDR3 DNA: TGTGCCAGCAGCAAAGAGCGGGAGTTGAACATTCAGTACTTC. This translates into CASSKERELNIQYF.

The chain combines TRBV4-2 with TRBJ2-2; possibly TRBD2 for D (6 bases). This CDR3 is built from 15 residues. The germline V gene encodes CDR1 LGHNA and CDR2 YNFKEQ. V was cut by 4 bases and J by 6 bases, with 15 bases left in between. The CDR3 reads CASSLPNSGAGELFF. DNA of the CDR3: TGTGCCAGCAGCCTACCAAACTCGGGGGCCGGGGAGCTGTTTTTT.

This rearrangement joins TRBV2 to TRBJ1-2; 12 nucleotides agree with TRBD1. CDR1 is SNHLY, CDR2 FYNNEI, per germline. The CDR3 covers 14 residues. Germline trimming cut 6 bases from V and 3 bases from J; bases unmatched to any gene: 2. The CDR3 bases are TGTGCCAGCAGGGGACAGGGGGCTTACTATGGCTACACCTTC. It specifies CASRGQGAYYGYTF.

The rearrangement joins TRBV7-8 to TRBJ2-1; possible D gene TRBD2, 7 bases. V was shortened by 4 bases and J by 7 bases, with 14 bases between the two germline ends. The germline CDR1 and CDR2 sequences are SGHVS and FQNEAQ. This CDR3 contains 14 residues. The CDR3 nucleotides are TGTGCCAGCAGCTACGGGGGGCTAATGAATGAGCAGTTCTTC. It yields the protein CASSYGGLMNEQFF.

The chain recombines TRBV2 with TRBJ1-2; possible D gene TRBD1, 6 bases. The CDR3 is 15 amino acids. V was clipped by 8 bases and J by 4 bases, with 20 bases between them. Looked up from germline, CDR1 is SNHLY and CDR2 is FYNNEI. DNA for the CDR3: TGTGCCAGCCCTGCGGGCCAGGGGAGCGCCTATGGCTACACCTTC. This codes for CASPAGQGSAYGYTF.

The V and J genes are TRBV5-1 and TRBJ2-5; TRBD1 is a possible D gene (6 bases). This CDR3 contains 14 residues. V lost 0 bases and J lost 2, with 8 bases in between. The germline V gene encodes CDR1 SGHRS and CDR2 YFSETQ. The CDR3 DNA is TGCGCCAGCAGCTTGGGACAGGAGCAAGAGACCCAGTACTTC. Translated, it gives CASSLGQEQETQYF.

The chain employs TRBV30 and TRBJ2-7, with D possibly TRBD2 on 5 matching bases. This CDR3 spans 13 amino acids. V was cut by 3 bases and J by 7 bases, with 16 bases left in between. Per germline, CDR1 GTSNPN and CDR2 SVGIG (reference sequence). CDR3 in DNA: TGTGCCTGGAGGCGGACTGCCCTCGGGGAGCAGTACTTC. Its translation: CAWRRTALGEQYF. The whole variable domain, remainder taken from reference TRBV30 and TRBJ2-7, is SQTIHQWPATLVQPVGSPLSLECTVEGTSNPNLYWYRQAAGRGLQLLFYSVGIGQISSEVPQNLSASRPQDRQFILSSKKLLLSDSGFYLCAWRRTALGEQYFGPGTRLTVT.

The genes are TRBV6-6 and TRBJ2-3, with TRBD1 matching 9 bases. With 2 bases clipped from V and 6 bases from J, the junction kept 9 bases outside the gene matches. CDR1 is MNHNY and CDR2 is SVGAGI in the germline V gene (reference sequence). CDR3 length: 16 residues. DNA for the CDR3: TGTGCCAGCAGTTACGTATTGACAGGGGGGACCGATACGCAGTATTTT. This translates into CASSYVLTGGTDTQYF.

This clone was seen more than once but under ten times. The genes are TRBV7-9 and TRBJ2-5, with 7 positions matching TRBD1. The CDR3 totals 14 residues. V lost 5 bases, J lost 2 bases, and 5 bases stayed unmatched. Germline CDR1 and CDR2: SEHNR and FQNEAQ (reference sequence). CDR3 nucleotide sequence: TGTGCCAGCAGCCTCCAGGGGGAACAAGAGACCCAGTACTTC. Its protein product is CASSLQGEQETQYF.

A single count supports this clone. CDR3 protein: CASRAGSGTYEQYF. The CDR3 DNA sequence: TGTGCCAGCAGGGCCGGGTCCGGCACCTACGAGCAGTACTTC. The chain employs TRBV2 and TRBJ2-7; D unclear. The CDR3 sequence is 14 residues long. The ends were cut back, 6 bases at V and 2 bases at J, with 14 bases in the middle. Germline V gene sequence: CDR1 SNHLY, CDR2 FYNNEI.